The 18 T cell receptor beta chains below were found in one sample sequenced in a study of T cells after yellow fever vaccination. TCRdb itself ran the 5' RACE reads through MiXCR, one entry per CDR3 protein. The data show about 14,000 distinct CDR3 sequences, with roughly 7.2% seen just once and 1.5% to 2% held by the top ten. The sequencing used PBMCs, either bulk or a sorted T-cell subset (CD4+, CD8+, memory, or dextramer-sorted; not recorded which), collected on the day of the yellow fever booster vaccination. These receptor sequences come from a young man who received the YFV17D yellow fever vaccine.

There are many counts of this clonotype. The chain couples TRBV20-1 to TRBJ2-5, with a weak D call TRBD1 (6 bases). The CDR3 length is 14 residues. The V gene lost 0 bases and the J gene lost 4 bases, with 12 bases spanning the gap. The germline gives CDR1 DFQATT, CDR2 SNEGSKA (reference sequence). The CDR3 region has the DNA TGCAGTGCTAGAGATCGCAGGGGTGGAGAGACCCAGTACTTC. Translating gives CSARDRRGGETQYF.

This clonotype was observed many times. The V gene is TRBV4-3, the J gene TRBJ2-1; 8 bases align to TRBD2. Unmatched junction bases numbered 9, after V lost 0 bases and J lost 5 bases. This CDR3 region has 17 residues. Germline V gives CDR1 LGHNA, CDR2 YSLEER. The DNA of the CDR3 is TGCGCCAGCAGCCAAGAATTTTGGCGGGGGGCTGACAATGAGCAGTTCTTC. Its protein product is CASSQEFWRGADNEQFF.

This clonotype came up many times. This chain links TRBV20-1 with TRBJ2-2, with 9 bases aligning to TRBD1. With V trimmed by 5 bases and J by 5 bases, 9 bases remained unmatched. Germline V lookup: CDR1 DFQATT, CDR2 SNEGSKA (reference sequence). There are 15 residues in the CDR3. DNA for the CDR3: TGCAGTGCTTACCCCGGGACAGGGATGACCGGGGAGCTGTTTTTT. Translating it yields CSAYPGTGMTGELFF.

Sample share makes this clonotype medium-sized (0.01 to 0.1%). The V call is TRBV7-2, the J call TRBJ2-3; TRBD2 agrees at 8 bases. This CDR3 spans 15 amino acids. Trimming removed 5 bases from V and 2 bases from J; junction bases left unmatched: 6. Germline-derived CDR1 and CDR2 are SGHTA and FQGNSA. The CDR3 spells CASSPGGPLTDTQYF. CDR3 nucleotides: TGTGCCAGCAGCCCGGGGGGGCCCCTCACAGATACGCAGTATTTT. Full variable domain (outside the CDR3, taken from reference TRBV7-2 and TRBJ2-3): GAGVSQSPSNKVTEKGKDVELRCDPISGHTALYWYRQSLGQGLEFLIYFQGNSAPDKSGLPSDRFSAERTGGSVSTLTIQRTQQEDSAVYLCASSPGGPLTDTQYFGPGTRLTVL.

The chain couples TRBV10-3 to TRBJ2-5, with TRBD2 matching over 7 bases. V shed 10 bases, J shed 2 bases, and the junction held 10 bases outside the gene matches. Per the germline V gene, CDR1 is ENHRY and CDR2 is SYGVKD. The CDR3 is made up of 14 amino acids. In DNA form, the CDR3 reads TGTGCCACCGACCAGGGCGGGGGACAAGAGACCCAGTACTTC. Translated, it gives CATDQGGGQETQYF.

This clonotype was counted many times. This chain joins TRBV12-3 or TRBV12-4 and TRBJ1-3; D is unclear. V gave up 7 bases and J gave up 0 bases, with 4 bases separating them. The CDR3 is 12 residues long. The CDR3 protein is CASTNSGNTIYF. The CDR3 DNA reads TGTGCCAGCACCAACTCTGGAAACACCATATATTTT.

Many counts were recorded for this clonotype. The CDR3 region is CASSQDLAGGADTQYF. CDR3 DNA sequence: TGCGCCAGCAGCCAAGATTTAGCGGGGGGCGCAGATACGCAGTATTTT. V is TRBV4-3 and J is TRBJ2-3, with TRBD2 matching over 10 bases. The trim removed 0 bases at V and 4 bases at J, leaving 4 bases unmatched. The CDR3 has 16 amino acids. Looked up from germline, CDR1 is LGHNA and CDR2 is YSLEER.

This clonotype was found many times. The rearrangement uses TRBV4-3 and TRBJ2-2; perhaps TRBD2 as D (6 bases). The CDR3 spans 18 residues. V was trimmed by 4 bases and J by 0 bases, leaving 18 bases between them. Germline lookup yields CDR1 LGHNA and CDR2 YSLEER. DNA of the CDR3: TGCGCCAGCAGCCCTCCCAGAGCTAGCGCCTCGAACACCGGGGAGCTGTTTTTT. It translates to CASSPPRASASNTGELFF.

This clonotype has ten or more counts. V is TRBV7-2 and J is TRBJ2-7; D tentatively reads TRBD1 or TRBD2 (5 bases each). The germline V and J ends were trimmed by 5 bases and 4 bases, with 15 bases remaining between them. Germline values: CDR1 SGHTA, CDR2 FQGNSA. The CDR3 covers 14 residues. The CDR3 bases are TGTGCCAGCAGCACCGGGACGGCCTTATACGAGCAGTACTTC. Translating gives CASSTGTALYEQYF.

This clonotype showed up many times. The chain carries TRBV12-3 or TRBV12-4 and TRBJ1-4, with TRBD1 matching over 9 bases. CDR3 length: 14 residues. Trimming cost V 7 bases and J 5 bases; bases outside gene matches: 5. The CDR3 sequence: CASTRTGANEKLFF. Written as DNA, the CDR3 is TGTGCCAGCACCCGGACAGGGGCGAATGAAAAACTGTTTTTT.

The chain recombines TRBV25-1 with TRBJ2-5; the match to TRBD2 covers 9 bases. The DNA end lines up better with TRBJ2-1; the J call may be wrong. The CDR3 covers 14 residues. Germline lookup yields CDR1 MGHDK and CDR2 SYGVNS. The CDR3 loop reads CASSPAGGPYEQFF. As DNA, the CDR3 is TGTGCCAGCAGTCCCGCGGGGGGGCCCTATGAGCAGTTCTTC.

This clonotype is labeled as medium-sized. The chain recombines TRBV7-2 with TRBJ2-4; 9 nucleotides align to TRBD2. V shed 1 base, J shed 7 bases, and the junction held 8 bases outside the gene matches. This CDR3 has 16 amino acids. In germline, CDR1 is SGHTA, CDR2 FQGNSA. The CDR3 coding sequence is TGTGCCAGCAGCTTAGGCGGGGGGGCCGAAAGGAACATTCAGTACTTC. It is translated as CASSLGGGAERNIQYF.

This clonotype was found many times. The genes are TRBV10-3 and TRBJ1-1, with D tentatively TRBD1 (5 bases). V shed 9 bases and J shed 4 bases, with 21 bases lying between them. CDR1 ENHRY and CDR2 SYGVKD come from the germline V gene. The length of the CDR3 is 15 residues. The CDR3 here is CAIGTAARRGTEAFF. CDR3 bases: TGTGCCATAGGGACGGCCGCCCGGCGGGGCACTGAAGCTTTCTTT.

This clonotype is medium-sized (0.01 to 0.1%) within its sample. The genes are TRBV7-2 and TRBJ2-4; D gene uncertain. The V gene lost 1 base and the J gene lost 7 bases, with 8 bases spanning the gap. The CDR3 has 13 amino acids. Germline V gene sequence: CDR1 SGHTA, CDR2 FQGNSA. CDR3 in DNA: TGTGCCAGCAGCTTAGACAGATCGAACATTCAGTACTTC. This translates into CASSLDRSNIQYF.

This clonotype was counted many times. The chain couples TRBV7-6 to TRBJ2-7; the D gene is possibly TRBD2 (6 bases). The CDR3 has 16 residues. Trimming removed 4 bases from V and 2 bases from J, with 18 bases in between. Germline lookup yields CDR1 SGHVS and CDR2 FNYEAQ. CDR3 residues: CASSSWRGGNPYEQYF. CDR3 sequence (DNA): TGTGCCAGCAGCTCCTGGAGGGGCGGGAACCCCTACGAGCAGTACTTC.

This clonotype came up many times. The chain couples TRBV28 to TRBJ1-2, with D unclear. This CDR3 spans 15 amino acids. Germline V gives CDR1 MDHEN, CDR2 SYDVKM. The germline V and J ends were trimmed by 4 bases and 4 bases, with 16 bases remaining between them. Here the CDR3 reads CASSSSGRRLYGYTF. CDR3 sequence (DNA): TGTGCCAGCAGTTCCTCAGGCAGGAGACTCTATGGCTACACCTTC.

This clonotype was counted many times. This chain's CDR3 is CSASTAGGPGEQFF. CDR3 coding DNA: TGCAGTGCTAGCACAGCGGGGGGGCCGGGGGAGCAGTTCTTC. This chain connects TRBV20-1 to TRBJ2-1; 10 bases fit TRBD2. Trimming at V came to 3 bases and at J to 10 bases, leaving 9 bases not matched to a gene. Germline V gene data show CDR1 as DFQATT and CDR2 as SNEGSKA (reference sequence). The CDR3 is 14 residues long.

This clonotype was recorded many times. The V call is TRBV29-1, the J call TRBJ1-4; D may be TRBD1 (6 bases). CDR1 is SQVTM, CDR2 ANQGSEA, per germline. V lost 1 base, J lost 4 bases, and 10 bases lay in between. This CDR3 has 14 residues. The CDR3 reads CSVEGRGDNEKLFF. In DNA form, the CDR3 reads TGCAGCGTTGAAGGCAGGGGAGATAATGAAAAACTGTTTTTT.